The 2 T cell receptor beta chains given below trace back to one sample, sequenced in a study of control samples from healthy donors and cancer patients. Using immunoSEQ multiplex PCR, the repertoire was profiled, and TCRdb retains in-frame clones only, with some absent. The sample has 260,000 or so clones; over 75% are singletons. Source material: PBMCs. The receptors were sampled from a woman aged 60 to 75 with lung cancer.

The chain combines TRBV24-1 with TRBJ1-2, with D unclear. The CDR3 length is 16 residues. Trimming stripped 3 bases from V and 2 bases from J, with 15 bases between. Germline V gives CDR1 KGHDR, CDR2 SFDVKD. The CDR3 DNA reads TGTGCCACCAGTGATGGTTCGGGCGGCCGAAACTATGGCTACACCTTC. It specifies CATSDGSGGRNYGYTF.

The rearrangement links TRBV14 to TRBJ2-2; weak D call: TRBD1 (6 bases). Trimming took 6 bases from V and 0 from J, leaving 8 bases between them. The CDR3 runs 14 residues. Germline-derived CDR1 and CDR2 are SGHDN and FVKESK. The CDR3 loop reads CASSRTANTGELFF. In nucleotides, the CDR3 is TGTGCCAGCAGTCGGACAGCGAACACCGGGGAGCTGTTTTTT.